This T cell receptor (beta chain) was identified during a study of T-cell reconstitution after alpha-beta-depleted transplantation in children. This clonotype was detected many times. Antigen: not known. Using unique molecular identifiers, the investigators prepared the TCRbeta library. Each CDR3 protein is one row after TCRdb ran MiXCR on the PCR reads. There are about 300,000 distinct CDR3 sequences in the sample; around 10% occur only once, and 7.5% lies in the top ten. Notes on the study in general: Day-60 TCRbeta diversity that was high in some patients was derived from surviving recipient T cells and thymic progenitors.

The TCR was taken from a boy in the first two years of life with acute myeloid leukemia, due to receive a stem cell transplant. The sequencing here drew on PBMCs, taken before TCRalphabeta/CD19-depleted stem cell transplant.

The CDR3: CASRVGWADTQYF. The CDR3, as DNA: TGTGCCAGCAGAGTAGGTTGGGCAGATACGCAGTATTTT. This chain connects TRBV6-1 to TRBJ2-3; no clear D. There are 13 residues in the CDR3. With 6 bases removed from V and 4 bases from J, the gap between germline ends came to 11 bases. Germline lookup yields CDR1 MNHNS and CDR2 SASEGT.